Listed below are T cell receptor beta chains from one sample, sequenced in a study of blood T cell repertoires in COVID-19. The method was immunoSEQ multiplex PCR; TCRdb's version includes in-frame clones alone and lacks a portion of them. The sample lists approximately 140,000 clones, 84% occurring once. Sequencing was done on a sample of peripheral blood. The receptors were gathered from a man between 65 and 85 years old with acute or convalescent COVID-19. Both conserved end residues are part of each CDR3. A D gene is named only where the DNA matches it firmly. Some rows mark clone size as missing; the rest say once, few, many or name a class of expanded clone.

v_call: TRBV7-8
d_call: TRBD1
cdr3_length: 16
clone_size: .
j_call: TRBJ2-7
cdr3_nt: TGTGCCAGCAGCTTAGGGGGAGGGACAGGGAGATACGAGCAGTACTTC
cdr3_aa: CASSLGGGTGRYEQYF

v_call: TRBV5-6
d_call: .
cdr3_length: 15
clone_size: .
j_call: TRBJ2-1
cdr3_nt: TGTGCCAGCAGCTTGGTAGGGGGTCTCTACAATGAGCAGTTCTTC
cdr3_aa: CASSLVGGLYNEQFF

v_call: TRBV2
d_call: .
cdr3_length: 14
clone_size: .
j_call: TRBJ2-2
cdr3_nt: TGTGCCAGCAGTGTTAGGCAGCGGACCGGGGAGCTGTTTTTT
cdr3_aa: CASSVRQRTGELFF

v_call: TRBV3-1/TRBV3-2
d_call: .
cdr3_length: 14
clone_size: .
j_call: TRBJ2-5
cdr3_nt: TGTGCCAGCAGCCAAGACAGGGCGCAAGAGACCCAGTACTTC
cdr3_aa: CASSQDRAQETQYF

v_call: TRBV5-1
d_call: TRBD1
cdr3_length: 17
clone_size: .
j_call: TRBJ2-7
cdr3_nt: TGCGCCAGCAGCTCTGCCGTAGGGGGACAGGGGGCTTACGAGCAGTACTTC
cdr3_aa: CASSSAVGGQGAYEQYF

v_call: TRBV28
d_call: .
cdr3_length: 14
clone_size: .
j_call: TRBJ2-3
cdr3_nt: TGTGCCAGCAACCAGGGGTCGGTCGCGGATACGCAGTATTTT
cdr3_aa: CASNQGSVADTQYF

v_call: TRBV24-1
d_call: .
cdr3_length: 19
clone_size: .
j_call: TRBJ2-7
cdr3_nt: TGTGCCACCAGTCAGGGGCCGGGACAAGCGTCCTTGCTTTCCTACGAGCAGTACTTC
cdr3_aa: CATSQGPGQASLLSYEQYF

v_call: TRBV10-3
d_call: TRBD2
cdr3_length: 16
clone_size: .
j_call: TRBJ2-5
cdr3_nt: TGTGCCATCAGTAGGACTAGCGGGGGCCCCCAAGAGACCCAGTACTTC
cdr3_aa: CAISRTSGGPQETQYF

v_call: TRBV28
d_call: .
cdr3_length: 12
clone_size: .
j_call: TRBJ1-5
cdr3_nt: TGTGCCAGCAGGGGGAGTGGGCAGCCCCAGCATTTT
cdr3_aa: CASRGSGQPQHF

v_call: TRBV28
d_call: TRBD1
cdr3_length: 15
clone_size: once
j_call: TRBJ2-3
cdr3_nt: TGTGCCAGCGAAGAGGGACAGGGAGGCACAGATACGCAGTATTTT
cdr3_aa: CASEEGQGGTDTQYF

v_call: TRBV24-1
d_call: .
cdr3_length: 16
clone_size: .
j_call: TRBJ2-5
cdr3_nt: TGTGCCACCAGTGTCTGGGCGACAGGTGGTCAAGAGACCCAGTACTTC
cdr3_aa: CATSVWATGGQETQYF

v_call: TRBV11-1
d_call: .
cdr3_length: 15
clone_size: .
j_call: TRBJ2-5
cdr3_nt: TGTGCCAGCAGCATCCCCTGGGGGGTTCAAGAGACCCAGTACTTC
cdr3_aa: CASSIPWGVQETQYF

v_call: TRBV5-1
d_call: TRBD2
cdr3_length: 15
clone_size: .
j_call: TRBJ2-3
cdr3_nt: TGCGCCAGCAGCTCGATAAGCGGGAGGCAAGATACGCAGTATTTT
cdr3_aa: CASSSISGRQDTQYF

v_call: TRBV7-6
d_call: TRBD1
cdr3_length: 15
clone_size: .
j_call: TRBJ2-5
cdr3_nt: TGTGCCAGCAGTAGCCCGACAGGGGGGGTGGAGACCCAGTACTTC
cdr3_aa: CASSSPTGGVETQYF

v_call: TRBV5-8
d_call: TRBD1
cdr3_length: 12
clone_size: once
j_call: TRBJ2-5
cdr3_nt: TGTGCCAGCACCCGCAGGGGGGAGACCCAGTACTTC
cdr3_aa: CASTRRGETQYF

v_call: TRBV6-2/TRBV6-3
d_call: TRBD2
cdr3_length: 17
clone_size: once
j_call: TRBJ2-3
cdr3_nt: TGTGCCAGCAGTTACAGCTGGACTAGCGGGGTTTTAGATACGCAGTATTTT
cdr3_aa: CASSYSWTSGVLDTQYF

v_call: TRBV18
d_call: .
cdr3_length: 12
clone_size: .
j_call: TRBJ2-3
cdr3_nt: TGTGCCAGCTCACACGGTCCAGATACGCAGTATTTT
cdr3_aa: CASSHGPDTQYF

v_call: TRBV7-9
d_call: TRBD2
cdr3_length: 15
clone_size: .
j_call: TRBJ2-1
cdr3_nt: TGTGCCAGCAGCTTTAGCGGGAGCTCCTACAATGAGCAGTTCTTC
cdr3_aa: CASSFSGSSYNEQFF

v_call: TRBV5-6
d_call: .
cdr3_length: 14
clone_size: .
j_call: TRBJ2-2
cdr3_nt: TGTGCCAGCAGCCTGGAGGGGCGGGGCCGTGTCCTGTTTTTT
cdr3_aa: CASSLEGRGRVLFF

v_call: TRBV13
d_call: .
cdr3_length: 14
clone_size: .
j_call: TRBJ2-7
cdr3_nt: TGTGCCAGCAGTCCCGCGGGGCAGTACTACGAGCAGTACTTC
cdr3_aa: CASSPAGQYYEQYF

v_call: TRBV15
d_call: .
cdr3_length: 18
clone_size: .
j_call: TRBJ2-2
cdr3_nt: TGTGCCACCAGCACTTTCGTAAGAGCCCAGGGGAACACCGGGGAGCTGTTTTTT
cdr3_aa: CATSTFVRAQGNTGELFF

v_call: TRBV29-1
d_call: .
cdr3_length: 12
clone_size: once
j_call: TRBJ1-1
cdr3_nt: TGCAGCGTGGGTCGGGGGGCAACTGAAGCTTTCTTT
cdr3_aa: CSVGRGATEAFF

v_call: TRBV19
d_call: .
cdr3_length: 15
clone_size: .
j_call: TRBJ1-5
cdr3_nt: TGTGCCAGTAGTATTGTGACAGGAAAAGATCAGCCCCAGCATTTT
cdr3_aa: CASSIVTGKDQPQHF

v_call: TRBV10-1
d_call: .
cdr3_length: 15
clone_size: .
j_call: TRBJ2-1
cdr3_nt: TGCGCCAGCAGTGAGGAGCCCCGAGGGTGGAATGAGCAGTTCTTC
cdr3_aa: CASSEEPRGWNEQFF

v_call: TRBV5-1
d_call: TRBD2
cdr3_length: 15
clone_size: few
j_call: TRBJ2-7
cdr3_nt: TGCGCCAGCAGCGCCTTAGCGGGATCCTACTACGAGCAGTACTTC
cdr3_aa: CASSALAGSYYEQYF

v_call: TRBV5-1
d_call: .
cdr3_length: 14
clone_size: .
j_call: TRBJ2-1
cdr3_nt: TGCGCCAGCAGTGCCACGGGCTCCTACAATGAGCAGTTCTTC
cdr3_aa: CASSATGSYNEQFF

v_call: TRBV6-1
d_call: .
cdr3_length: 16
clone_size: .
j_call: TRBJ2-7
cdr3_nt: TGTGCCAGCAGTGATGGGGGCAGCAGAGGGTCCTACGAGCAGTACTTC
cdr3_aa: CASSDGGSRGSYEQYF

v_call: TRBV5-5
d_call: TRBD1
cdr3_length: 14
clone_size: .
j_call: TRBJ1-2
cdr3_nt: TGTGCCAGCAGCCCCAGGGGGATCGGCTATGGCTACACCTTC
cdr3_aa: CASSPRGIGYGYTF

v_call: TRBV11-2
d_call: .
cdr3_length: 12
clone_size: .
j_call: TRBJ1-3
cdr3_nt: TGTGCCAGCAGCTTCTCAGGGATAGACGCATATTTT
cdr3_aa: CASSFSGIDAYF

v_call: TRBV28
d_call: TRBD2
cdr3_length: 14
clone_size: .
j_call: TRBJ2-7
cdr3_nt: TGTGCCAGCTCTAGCGGGGTCCCCCCGTACGAGCAGTACTTC
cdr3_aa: CASSSGVPPYEQYF

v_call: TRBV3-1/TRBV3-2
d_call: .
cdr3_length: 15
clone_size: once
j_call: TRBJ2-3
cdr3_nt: TGTGCCAGCAGCGTGCGTAAAAGCGGTGAAGATACGCAGTATTTT
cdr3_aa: CASSVRKSGEDTQYF

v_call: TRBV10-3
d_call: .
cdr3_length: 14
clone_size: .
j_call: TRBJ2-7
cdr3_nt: TGTGCCATCAGTGTCACGGGGGACGTCCACGAGCAGTACTTC
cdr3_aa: CAISVTGDVHEQYF

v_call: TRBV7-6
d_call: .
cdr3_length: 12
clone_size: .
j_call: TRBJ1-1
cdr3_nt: TGTGCCAGCAGCCCCCCAGGGCGTGAAGCTTTCTTT
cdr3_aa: CASSPPGREAFF

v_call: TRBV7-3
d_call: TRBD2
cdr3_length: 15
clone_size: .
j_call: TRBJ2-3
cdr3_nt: TGTGCCAGCAGCGACCCACTAGCGGGAAAAGATACGCAGTATTTT
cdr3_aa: CASSDPLAGKDTQYF

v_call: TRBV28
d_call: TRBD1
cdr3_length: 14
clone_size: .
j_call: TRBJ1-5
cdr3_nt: TGTGCCAGCAGTTTTGGGACAGGCCACCAGCCCCAGCATTTT
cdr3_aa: CASSFGTGHQPQHF

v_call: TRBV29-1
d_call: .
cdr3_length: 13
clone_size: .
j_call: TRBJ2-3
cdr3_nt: TGCAGCGTTGCCGTGGGGGGGGCGGATACGCAGTATTTT
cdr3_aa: CSVAVGGADTQYF

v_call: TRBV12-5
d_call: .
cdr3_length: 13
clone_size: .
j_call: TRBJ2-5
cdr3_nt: TGTGCTAGTGGTTTGAGAGGGAGTGAGACCCAGTACTTC
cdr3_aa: CASGLRGSETQYF

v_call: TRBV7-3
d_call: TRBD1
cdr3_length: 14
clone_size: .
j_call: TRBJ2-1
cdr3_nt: TGTGCCAGCAGCTTAGCCGGGACAGGAACTGAGCAGTTCTTC
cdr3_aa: CASSLAGTGTEQFF

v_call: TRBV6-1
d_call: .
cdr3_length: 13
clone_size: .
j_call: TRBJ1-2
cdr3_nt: TGTGCCAGCAGTGAAACCCAGTACTATGGCTACACCTTC
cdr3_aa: CASSETQYYGYTF

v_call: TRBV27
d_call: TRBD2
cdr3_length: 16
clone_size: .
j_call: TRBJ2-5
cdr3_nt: TGTGCCAGCAGTCTCATTCCCCAATCGGGAGGAGAGACCCAGTACTTC
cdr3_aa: CASSLIPQSGGETQYF

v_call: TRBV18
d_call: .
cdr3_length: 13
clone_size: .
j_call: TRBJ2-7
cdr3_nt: TGTGCCAGCTCACCCTCCGGGAGCGACGAGCAGTACTTC
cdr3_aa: CASSPSGSDEQYF

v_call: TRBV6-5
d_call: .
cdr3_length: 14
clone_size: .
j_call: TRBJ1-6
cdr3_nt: TGTGCCAGCAGGAAGACAGTCACCAATTCACCCCTCCACTTT
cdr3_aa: CASRKTVTNSPLHF

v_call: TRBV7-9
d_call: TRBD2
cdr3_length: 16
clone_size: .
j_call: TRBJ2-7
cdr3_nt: TGTGCCAGCAGCTTATGGGCTAGCGGGGGAGTGGACGAGCAGTACTTC
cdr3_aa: CASSLWASGGVDEQYF

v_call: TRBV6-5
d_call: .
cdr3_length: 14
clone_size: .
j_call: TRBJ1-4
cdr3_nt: TGTGCCAGCAGCGGGGTTGCAACTAATGAAAAACTGTTTTTT
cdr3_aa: CASSGVATNEKLFF

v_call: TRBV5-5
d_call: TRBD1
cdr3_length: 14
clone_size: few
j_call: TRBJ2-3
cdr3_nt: TGTGCCAGCAGCGCAGGACAGGTAGCGGATACGCAGTATTTT
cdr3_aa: CASSAGQVADTQYF

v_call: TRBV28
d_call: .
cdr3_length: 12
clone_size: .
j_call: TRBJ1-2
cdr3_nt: TGTGCCAGCAGCCGCTACCGAGCCGGCTACACCTTC
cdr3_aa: CASSRYRAGYTF

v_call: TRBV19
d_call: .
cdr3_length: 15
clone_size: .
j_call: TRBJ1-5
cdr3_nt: TGTGCCAGTAGTCCTAAACAGGGAGCTCATCAGCCCCAGCATTTT
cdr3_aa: CASSPKQGAHQPQHF

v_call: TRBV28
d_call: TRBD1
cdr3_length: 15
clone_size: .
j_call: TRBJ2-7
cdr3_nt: TGTGCCAGCAGTGGCTCGGGACAGGGTACCTACGAGCAGTACTTC
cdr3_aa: CASSGSGQGTYEQYF

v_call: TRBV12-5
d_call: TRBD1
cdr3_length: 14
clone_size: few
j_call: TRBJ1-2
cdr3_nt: TGTGCTAGTGTTTCGGGACAGGGGGCGAGAGGCTACACCTTC
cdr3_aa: CASVSGQGARGYTF

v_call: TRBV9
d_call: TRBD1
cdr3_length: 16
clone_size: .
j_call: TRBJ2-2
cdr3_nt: TGTGCCAGCAGCCCCGGGACAGTAATGAACACCGGGGAGCTGTTTTTT
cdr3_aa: CASSPGTVMNTGELFF

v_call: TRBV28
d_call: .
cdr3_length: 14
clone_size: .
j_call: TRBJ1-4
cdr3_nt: TGTGCCAGCAGTCTATCTCAGGCCCGAGAAAAACTGTTTTTT
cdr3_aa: CASSLSQAREKLFF